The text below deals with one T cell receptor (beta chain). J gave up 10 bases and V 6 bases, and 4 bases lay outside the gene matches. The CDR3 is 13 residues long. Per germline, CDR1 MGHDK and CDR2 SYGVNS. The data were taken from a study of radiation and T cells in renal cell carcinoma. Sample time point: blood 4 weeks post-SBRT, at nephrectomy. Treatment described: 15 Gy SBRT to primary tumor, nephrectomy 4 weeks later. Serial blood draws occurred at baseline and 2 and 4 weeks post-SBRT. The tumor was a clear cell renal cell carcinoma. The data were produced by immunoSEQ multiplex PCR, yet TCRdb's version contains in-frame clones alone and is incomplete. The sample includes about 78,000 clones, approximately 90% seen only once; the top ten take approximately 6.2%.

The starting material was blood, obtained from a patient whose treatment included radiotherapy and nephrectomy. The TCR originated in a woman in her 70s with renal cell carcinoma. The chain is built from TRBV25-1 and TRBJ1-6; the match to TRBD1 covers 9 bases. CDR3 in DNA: TGTGCCAGCAGGGGACAGGGCTACTCACCCCTCCACTTT. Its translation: CASRGQGYSPLHF.